These T cell receptor beta chains were read from a single sample in a study of T cell responses to AZD1222 COVID-19 vaccine. Only in-frame clones appear in the TCRdb table, and some are missing; sequencing was by immunoSEQ multiplex PCR. The sample holds 75,000 to 100,000 clones, approximately 91% seen once. Sample: peripheral blood, taken on day 0 of AZD1222 vaccination. The receptors were gathered from an adult in good health. Both conserved end residues are part of each CDR3. Each record gives: D gene, clone size, J gene, V gene, CDR3 DNA, CDR3 protein. The D gene is left open where the match is weak. Clone sizes are given selectively: once, few, many, or a class where the clone is expanded.

TRBD1 . TRBJ2-5 TRBV6-2/TRBV6-3 TGTGCCAGCAGCCCCGGGACAGGGGACCAAGAGACCCAGTACTTC CASSPGTGDQETQYF
. . TRBJ2-5 TRBV6-2/TRBV6-3 TGTGCCAGCAGTTACCTAGGGGCTGAAGAGACCCAGTACTTC CASSYLGAEETQYF
TRBD2 . TRBJ2-3 TRBV7-2 TGTGCCAGCAGCCCCCGTCGGACTAGCAGCGATACGCAGTATTTT CASSPRRTSSDTQYF
. . TRBJ2-7 TRBV6-1 TGTGCCAGCAGTGAATTGACAGTATCCTACGAGCAGTACTTC CASSELTVSYEQYF
. . TRBJ1-2 TRBV6-1 TGTGCCAGCAGTGAACTAGACTATGGCTACACCTTC CASSELDYGYTF
. . TRBJ2-3 TRBV5-1 TGCGCCAGCAGCTTGCGGGCAGGCACAGATACGCAGTATTTT CASSLRAGTDTQYF
. . TRBJ2-7 TRBV19 TGTGCCAGTAGTATGCTCCGGGGTGAGCAGTACTTC CASSMLRGEQYF
. . TRBJ1-1 TRBV5-6 TGTGCCAGCAGCTTGGGGCAGCAGAACACTGAAGCTTTCTTT CASSLGQQNTEAFF
TRBD2 once TRBJ2-7 TRBV18 TGTGCCAGCTCACGTGAGGACGGACTAGCGGGGTCCTACGAGCAGTACTTC CASSREDGLAGSYEQYF
. . TRBJ2-7 TRBV18 TGTGCCAGCTCACCAGGGGCAGGGGACTCCTACGAGCAGTACTTC CASSPGAGDSYEQYF
TRBD1 . TRBJ1-3 TRBV5-3 TGTGCCAGAAGCTTGGGGCCGGGACAGGGGTTGCCTTCTGGAAACACCATATATTTT CARSLGPGQGLPSGNTIYF
. . TRBJ2-1 TRBV20-1 TGCAGTGCTAGAGATAACAATGAGCAGTTCTTC CSARDNNEQFF
. . TRBJ1-2 TRBV29-1 TGCAGCGTTGAAAGGGGTGGCTACACCTTC CSVERGGYTF
. once TRBJ2-3 TRBV7-6 TGTGCCAGCAGCTCTCAATACATGGATACGCAGTATTTT CASSSQYMDTQYF
TRBD1 once TRBJ1-1 TRBV12-5 TGTGCTAGTGGTTTGAACCCCGGGACAGGGGCAGGGACTGAAGCTTTCTTT CASGLNPGTGAGTEAFF
. once TRBJ1-1 TRBV19 TGTGCCAGTAGTATATCTTTGGGGAGAACTGAAGCTTTCTTT CASSISLGRTEAFF
. . TRBJ1-1 TRBV7-9 TGTGCCAGCAGCATCAGGGGCCTTGATTTGGCTTTCTTT CASSIRGLDLAFF
. . TRBJ2-2 TRBV2 TGTGCCAGCAGCCGGGAGACCGGGGAGCTGTTTTTT CASSRETGELFF
. once TRBJ1-1 TRBV29-1 TGCAGCGTCCCTGACAGGACGAACACTGAAGCTTTCTTT CSVPDRTNTEAFF
. . TRBJ2-3 TRBV7-3 TGTGCCAGCAGCTTAGCTCAGGGTGATACGCAGTATTTT CASSLAQGDTQYF
. . TRBJ2-6 TRBV27 TGTGCCAGCAGTTTATCGGCTGGGGCCAACGTCCTGACTTTC CASSLSAGANVLTF
. once TRBJ1-4 TRBV5-6 TGTGCCAGCACCCTAAGGGGGGAATCGTCGCCGCGGAAACTGTTTTTT CASTLRGESSPRKLFF
TRBD2 . TRBJ2-5 TRBV5-1 TGCGCCAGCAGCAGCACCGGGACTAGCGGGAGGGGAGAGACCCAGTACTTC CASSSTGTSGRGETQYF
. few TRBJ1-5 TRBV28 TGTGCCAGCAGTTTTTTGTACCAGCCCCAGCATTTT CASSFLYQPQHF
. . TRBJ1-4 TRBV4-1 TGCGCCAGCAGCCAAGATCTTGGCACACTCTTAACTAATGAAAAACTGTTTTTT CASSQDLGTLLTNEKLFF
. few TRBJ1-1 TRBV10-1 TGCGCCAGCAGTGAGTCGACTGGACAGTTCCTGAACACTGAAGCTTTCTTT CASSESTGQFLNTEAFF
. few TRBJ2-7 TRBV11-1 TGTGCCAGCAGCTTAGCTGGGGACACCTACGAGCAGTACTTC CASSLAGDTYEQYF
TRBD2 . TRBJ2-1 TRBV27 TGTGCCAGCACCTCGGTTGGGGCTAGCGGGAGAAATGAGCAGTTCTTC CASTSVGASGRNEQFF
. . TRBJ2-5 TRBV6-2/TRBV6-3 TGTGCCAGCAGTTCTCTAGAGGAGACCCAGTACTTC CASSSLEETQYF
. . TRBJ2-2 TRBV2 TGTGCCAGCAGCGTGGGGAGGGACAGAAAGCTGTTTTTT CASSVGRDRKLFF
TRBD1 . TRBJ1-2 TRBV5-8 TGTGCCAGCAGCTTGAGACAGGGGTATGGCTACACCTTC CASSLRQGYGYTF
. . TRBJ2-3 TRBV7-3 TGTGCCAGCAGCGTAAACCGGGACCCCACTGGCACAGATACGCAGTATTTT CASSVNRDPTGTDTQYF
. . TRBJ1-6 TRBV5-1 TGCGCCAGCAGCCCGGTTCGGGGCAGTGAGGATTCACCCCTCCACTTT CASSPVRGSEDSPLHF
TRBD2 . TRBJ2-3 TRBV12-3/TRBV12-4 TGTGCCAGCAGTGCCTATAGCGGGGTATCGCAGTATTTT CASSAYSGVSQYF
TRBD1 . TRBJ1-5 TRBV10-3 TGTGCCATCAGTGAGTCGGGGGACAGGCGGCATCAGCCCCAGCATTTT CAISESGDRRHQPQHF
TRBD1 . TRBJ2-3 TRBV7-3 TGTGCCAGCAGCGTGACCAGGACAGGGACAGATACGCAGTATTTT CASSVTRTGTDTQYF
. . TRBJ1-5 TRBV12-3/TRBV12-4 TGTGCCAGCAGTTTGGGGGTTCAGCCCCAGCATTTT CASSLGVQPQHF
. . TRBJ1-6 TRBV6-5 TGTGCCAGCAAGGACAGCACCGGCGGTTCACCCCTCCACTTT CASKDSTGGSPLHF
TRBD1 . TRBJ2-1 TRBV9 TGTGCCAGCAGCGTAACCCACTCTACTGACAGGGGCGATGAGCAGTTCTTC CASSVTHSTDRGDEQFF
TRBD1 once TRBJ1-2 TRBV27 TGTGCCAGCAGTCTTAACAGGGGGCGGGGTGGCTACACCTTC CASSLNRGRGGYTF